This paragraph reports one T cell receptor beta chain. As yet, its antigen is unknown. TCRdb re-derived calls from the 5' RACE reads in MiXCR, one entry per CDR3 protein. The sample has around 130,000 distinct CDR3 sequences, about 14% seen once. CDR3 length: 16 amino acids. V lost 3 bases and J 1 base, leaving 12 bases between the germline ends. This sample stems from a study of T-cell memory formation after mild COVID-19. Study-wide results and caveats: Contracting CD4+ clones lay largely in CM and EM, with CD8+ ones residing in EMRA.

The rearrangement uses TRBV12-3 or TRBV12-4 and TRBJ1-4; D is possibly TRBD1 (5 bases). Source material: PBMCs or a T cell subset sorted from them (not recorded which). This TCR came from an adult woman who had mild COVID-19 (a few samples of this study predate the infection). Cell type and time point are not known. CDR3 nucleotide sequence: TGTGCCAGCAGTTTCGGGGGGAGGCGAACTAATGAAAAACTGTTTTTT. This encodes CASSFGGRRTNEKLFF.